These 10 T cell receptor beta chains were sequenced from one sample in a study of blood T cell repertoires in COVID-19. Assay used: immunoSEQ multiplex PCR; TCRdb lists only in-frame clones, some missing. The table lists roughly 410,000 clones, over 75% of them singletons. Sequencing used peripheral blood. Receptors were obtained from a middle-aged woman with COVID-19, enrolled during active disease.

This chain uses TRBV18 with TRBJ2-3; TRBD2 might be the D (5 bases). Germline V gene sequence: CDR1 KGHSH, CDR2 LQKENI. V was shortened by 3 bases and J by 1 base, with 11 bases between the two germline ends. CDR3 length: 15 residues. CDR3 DNA: TGTGCCAGCTCACCCCGGGGTAGCGGCACAGATACGCAGTATTTT. Amino acids: CASSPRGSGTDTQYF.

V is TRBV10-3 and J is TRBJ1-5, with D maybe TRBD1 (6 bases). Germline V gene data show CDR1 as ENHRY and CDR2 as SYGVKD. CDR3 length: 16 residues. Trimming left V 2 bases short and J 4 bases short, with 15 bases between. In DNA form, the CDR3 reads TGTGCCATCAGTGAGAGGGACATCTACGGTAATCAGCCCCAGCATTTT. Encoded protein: CAISERDIYGNQPQHF.

The J gene is TRBJ1-4, the V gene TRBV5-1; D may be TRBD1 (6 bases). The germline V and J ends were trimmed by 9 bases and 5 bases, with 11 bases remaining between them. Per germline, CDR1 SGHRS and CDR2 YFSETQ. The CDR3 is 12 amino acids. The CDR3 spells CATRDTNEKLFF. The CDR3 DNA is TGCGCCACCCGGGACACAAATGAAAAACTGTTTTTT.

V usage is TRBV3-1 (or the pseudogene TRBV3-2) and J usage is TRBJ1-5, with D unresolved. V shed 3 bases and J shed 4 bases, with 10 bases lying between them. The CDR3 length is 14 residues. CDR1 LGHDT and CDR2 YNNKEL come from the germline V gene (reference sequence). The CDR3 DNA sequence: TGTGCCAGCAGCCAGGCCCCGACAAATCAGCCCCAGCATTTT. Protein: CASSQAPTNQPQHF.

V is TRBV18 and J is TRBJ2-1; 7 bases match TRBD2. Unmatched junction bases numbered 11, after V lost 8 bases and J lost 7 bases. This CDR3 is 14 amino acids long. Germline V gene data show CDR1 as KGHSH and CDR2 as LQKENI. Written as DNA, the CDR3 is TGTGCCAGCGTTTGGGAGGGGCCCCTTAATGAGCAGTTCTTC. It specifies CASVWEGPLNEQFF.

This chain joins TRBV5-1 and TRBJ1-2; D is perhaps TRBD1 (6 bases). The CDR3 covers 14 residues. Trimming pared 0 bases from V and 3 bases from J, leaving 9 bases between. The germline CDR1 and CDR2 sequences are SGHRS and YFSETQ. In DNA, the CDR3 is TGCGCCAGCAGCTTGGGACAGGCCCACTATGGCTACACCTTC. Translated: CASSLGQAHYGYTF.

The J gene is TRBJ2-7, the V gene TRBV9; 9 bases are shared with TRBD2. Per the germline V gene, CDR1 is SGDLS and CDR2 is YYNGEE. The CDR3 is made up of 16 amino acids. V was clipped by 0 bases and J by 2 bases; unmatched bases: 6. The CDR3 loop reads CASSVGPSGNTYEQYF. CDR3 DNA: TGTGCCAGCAGCGTAGGTCCTAGCGGGAACACCTACGAGCAGTACTTC.

The chain carries TRBV19 and TRBJ2-3; 7 bases map to TRBD1. Germline CDR1 is LNHDA and CDR2 is SQIVND (reference sequence). The V segment lost 3 bases and the J segment 2 bases; nucleotides outside the gene matches: 8. This CDR3 is built from 16 residues. CDR3 in DNA: TGTGCCAGTAGTATCCTGGGACAGCCGATCACAGATACGCAGTATTTT. Residues: CASSILGQPITDTQYF. Together with reference TRBV19 and TRBJ2-3, the CDR3 gives the full variable domain: DGGITQSPKYLFRKEGQNVTLSCEQNLNHDAMYWYRQDPGQGLRLIYYSQIVNDFQKGDIAEGYSVSREKKESFPLTVTSAQKNPTAFYLCASSILGQPITDTQYFGPGTRLTVL.

The chain links TRBV5-1 to TRBJ2-5, with a possible D match to TRBD2 (6 bases). The CDR3 is 17 amino acids. V was cut by 0 bases and J by 0 bases, with 15 bases left in between. CDR1 SGHRS and CDR2 YFSETQ come from the germline V gene. The CDR3 sequence is CASSLAGLARYQETQYF. The CDR3 DNA reads as TGCGCCAGCAGCTTGGCGGGGCTAGCGAGGTACCAAGAGACCCAGTACTTC.

CDR3: CASSGGQGGSYNSPLHF. The CDR3 region has the DNA TGCGCCAGCAGCGGGGGCCAGGGAGGGTCCTATAATTCACCCCTCCACTTT. This chain joins TRBV5-1 and TRBJ1-6, with a weak D call TRBD1 (6 bases). The CDR3 sequence is 17 residues long. Germline V lookup: CDR1 SGHRS, CDR2 YFSETQ. With 4 bases removed from V and 1 base from J, the gap between germline ends came to 15 bases.